This TCR beta chain was documented in a study of cytomegalovirus exposure and HLA in healthy donors. Findings of the study overall: Compared with the roughly 700-donor mean, an Asian-associated ancestry cluster reportedly had fewer N-insertions, according to a later analysis. Apart from CMV serostatus, no immune exposure information was available. Specificity of a few CMV-associated chains for CMV antigens was verified in vitro. Because they were indistinguishable, some V segments, including TRBV6-2 and TRBV6-3, were excluded.

Worth noting for this clone: The target antigen is unknown.

Vbeta (60) and Jbeta (13) primers were used in the PCR. Some clones are missing from TCRdb's copy, which holds only in-frame ones; the method was immunoSEQ multiplex PCR. The table records around 130,000 clones, 70% to 85% of them present only once. The CDR3 has 16 amino acids. Germline CDR1 MGHRA, CDR2 YSYEKL. V was clipped by 1 base and J by 7 bases; unmatched bases: 10. The source of this sequence is a man aged 50 or older in good health and CMV-seronegative. Input material: PBMCs. The chain has TRBV4-1 and TRBJ2-1; TRBD1 matches 7 bases. The CDR3 reads CASSQARQGPQNEQFF. In nucleotides, the CDR3 is TGCGCCAGCAGCCAAGCTAGACAGGGTCCCCAGAATGAGCAGTTCTTC.